This T cell receptor (beta chain) was captured by sequencing in a study of cytomegalovirus exposure and HLA in healthy donors. Study outcomes and limitations: It was confirmed in vitro that a few of the CMV-associated chains were specific for CMV antigens.

On this clone: The antigen is unknown.

V shed 4 bases and J 2 bases; nucleotides not matched to a gene: 5. Per the germline V gene, CDR1 is SGDLS and CDR2 is YYNGEE. CDR3 size: 15 residues. Sequencing was performed with immunoSEQ multiplex PCR; in TCRdb, only in-frame clones are kept and a portion is missing. The table includes roughly 300,000 clones, about nine tenths detected once. This rearrangement joins TRBV9 to TRBJ1-5, with 8 bases that match TRBD1. The sequence was collected from a woman aged 18-29 years in good health and CMV-seronegative. Sample: PBMCs. The CDR3 nucleotides read TGTGCCAGCAGCCGAGGACAGGGTGGCAATCAGCCCCAGCATTTT. Translation gives CASSRGQGGNQPQHF. The complete variable domain, with remaining parts taken from reference TRBV9 and TRBJ1-5, reads DSGVTQTPKHLITATGQRVTLRCSPRSGDLSVYWYQQSLDQGLQFLIQYYNGEERAKGNILERFSAQQFPDLHSELNLSSLELGDSALYFCASSRGQGGNQPQHFGDGTRLSIL.